The T cell receptor beta chain under discussion was sequenced for a study of blood T cells in healthy people across ages. The CDR3 runs to 17 residues. Germline loops: CDR1 DFQATT, CDR2 SNEGSKA (reference sequence). J gave up 1 base and V 2 bases, and 9 bases lay outside the gene matches. Alongside a J-beta primer mix, a sample-barcoded 5' primer served in a second PCR lasting about 7 to 12 cycles. A tag from a template-switch adaptor with 12 random nucleotides marked each cDNA molecule. TCRdb analysed the 5' RACE reads with MiXCR anew, one entry per CDR3 protein. The sample carries hundreds of thousands of distinct CDR3 sequences, approximately 50% recorded once. A minimum of 6 million PBMCs was isolated per sample.

The sample comprised blood. The TCR sequence derives from a man in his fifties or sixties in good health. The V gene is TRBV20-1, the J gene TRBJ2-5; the match to TRBD1 covers 11 bases. CDR3 sequence (DNA): TGCAGTGCTAGACCCTGGGGGACAGGGGGTTCCCAAGAGACCCAGTACTTC. Protein sequence: CSARPWGTGGSQETQYF.